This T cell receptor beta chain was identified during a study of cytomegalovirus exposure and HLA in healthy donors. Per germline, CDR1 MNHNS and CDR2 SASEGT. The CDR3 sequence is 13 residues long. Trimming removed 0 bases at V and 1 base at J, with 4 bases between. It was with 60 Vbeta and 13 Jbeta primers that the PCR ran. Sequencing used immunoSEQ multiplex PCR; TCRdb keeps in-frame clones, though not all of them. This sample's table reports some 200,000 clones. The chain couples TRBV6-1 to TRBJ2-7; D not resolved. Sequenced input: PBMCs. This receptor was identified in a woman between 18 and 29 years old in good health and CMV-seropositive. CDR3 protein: CASSEARSYEQYF. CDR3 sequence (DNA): TGTGCCAGCAGTGAAGCCCGGTCCTACGAGCAGTACTTC.